The sequence of this TCR beta chain was determined in a study of T cells in Graves' hyperthyroidism and ophthalmopathy. The CDR3 has 13 amino acids. With 5 bases removed from V and 7 bases from J, the gap between germline ends came to 9 bases. Per the germline V gene, CDR1 is MNHEY and CDR2 is SMNVEV (reference sequence). Researchers amplified the TCR beta CDR3 regions from RNA transcripts. First-round RT-PCR of the TCR CDR3 relied on the HTBI primer set. TCRdb reanalysed the multiplex PCR reads using MiXCR and keeps one entry per CDR3 protein. The repertoire includes about 690,000 distinct CDR3 sequences, roughly a sixth of them detected once, and 15% sits in the top ten. Hyperthyroidism in the patients, aged 18 to 65, was newly diagnosed and under 2 months in duration. This clonotype was picked up many times.

This receptor was taken from a man in his forties or fifties with Graves' hyperthyroidism. The specimen sequenced was blood. This sequence joins TRBV27 and TRBJ1-6, with D perhaps matching TRBD1 (5 bases). The CDR3 spells CASSPGGNSPLHF. The CDR3 DNA follows: TGTGCCAGCAGTCCCGGGGGGAATTCACCCCTCCACTTT.